One and the same sample provided the 16 T cell receptor beta chains below, sequenced in a study of PD-1 blockade in classical Hodgkin lymphoma. TCRdb keeps only in-frame clones here, not all; method: immunoSEQ multiplex PCR. Among 10,000 or so clones listed, roughly 88% were seen once. Indicated time point: cycle 4 day 1 (C4D1), after six to seven weeks of nivolumab. Relapse after autologous stem cell transplantation occurred in every patient, and brentuximab vedotin exposure varied. Out of thawed PBMCs, magnetic negative selection purified CD4+ T cells. The sequencing here drew on CD4+ T cells from blood, taken before the fourth cycle of nivolumab. All receptors derive from a human donor with classical Hodgkin lymphoma.

In DNA form, the CDR3 reads TGTGCCAGCAGTGCAGGGGGCCGACAGCCCCAGCATTTT. Translation: CASSAGGRQPQHF. This chain joins TRBV2 and TRBJ1-5, with TRBD1 identical over 8 bases. The CDR3 contains 13 residues. With V trimmed by 4 bases and J by 7 bases, 3 bases remained unmatched. Per the germline V gene, CDR1 is SNHLY and CDR2 is FYNNEI.

This clone has a handful of counts. The genes are TRBV10-2 and TRBJ1-3; D possibly corresponds to TRBD1 (5 bases). The CDR3 is 13 residues long. Trimming cost V 3 bases and J 4 bases, with 7 bases left between them. The germline gives CDR1 WSHSY, CDR2 SAAADI. The chain's CDR3 is CASSDRGGNTIYF. The DNA of the CDR3 is TGCGCCAGCAGTGATCGGGGGGGAAACACCATATATTTT.

The chain recombines TRBV9 with TRBJ2-2, with D perhaps matching TRBD2 (6 bases). Germline-derived CDR1 and CDR2 are SGDLS and YYNGEE. CDR3 length: 13 amino acids. The V end lost 2 bases, the J end lost 5 bases, and 7 bases lay between the germline ends. In DNA, the CDR3 is TGTGCCAGCAGCGTTGGGGGGACCGGGGAGCTGTTTTTT. Its protein product is CASSVGGTGELFF.

V gene TRBV7-6 combines with J gene TRBJ2-7; unclear D gene. The CDR3 spans 14 residues. Germline CDR1 SGHVS, CDR2 FNYEAQ. The V end lost 0 bases, the J end lost 3 bases, and 9 bases lay between the germline ends. CDR3 in DNA: TGTGCCAGCAGCTTAGCCATTAACCACTACGAGCAGTACTTC. Its protein product is CASSLAINHYEQYF.

V gene TRBV30 combines with J gene TRBJ1-6; D is unclear. Germline CDR1 is GTSNPN and CDR2 is SVGIG (reference sequence). With 0 bases removed from V and 9 bases from J, the gap between germline ends came to 6 bases. The CDR3 totals 12 residues. The CDR3: CAWSVQVSPLHF. The CDR3 DNA is TGTGCCTGGAGTGTACAAGTTTCACCCCTCCACTTT.

In the case of this clone: Relative to the germline gene, one junction end is altered; a read error may explain this. The V and J genes are TRBV7-7 and TRBJ2-3; 8 nucleotides line up with TRBD1. The CDR3 loop spans 15 amino acids. CDR1 and CDR2 from the germline V gene are SSHAT and FNYEAQ (reference sequence). The CDR3 nucleotides are TGTGCTAGCAGCCGGACAGGGTTTGGGACAGATACGCAGTATTTT. Translating gives CASSRTGFGTDTQYF. The variable domain in full, with the rest retrieved from reference TRBV7-7 and TRBJ2-3, is GAGVSQSPRYKVTKRGQDVTLRCDPISSHATLYWYQQALGQGPEFLTYFNYEAQPDKSGLPSDRFSAERPEGSISTLTIQRTEQRDSAMYRCASSRTGFGTDTQYFGPGTRLTVL.

This chain uses TRBV7-9 with TRBJ2-7; D is uncertain. Germline loops: CDR1 SEHNR, CDR2 FQNEAQ (reference sequence). This CDR3 spans 15 amino acids. The V end lost 1 base, the J end lost 0 bases, and 10 bases lay between the germline ends. The CDR3 sequence is CASSLDPLSSYEQYF. For the CDR3, the DNA is TGTGCCAGCAGCTTAGATCCGTTGAGCTCCTACGAGCAGTACTTC. The full variable domain, completed using reference TRBV7-9 and TRBJ2-7, is DTGVSQNPRHKITKRGQNVTFRCDPISEHNRLYWYRQTLGQGPEFLTYFQNEAQLEKSRLLSDRFSAERPKGSFSTLEIQRTEQGDSAMYLCASSLDPLSSYEQYFGPGTRLTVT.

The chain is built from TRBV27 and TRBJ2-7, with 10 bases matching TRBD1. Looked up from germline, CDR1 is MNHEY and CDR2 is SMNVEV (reference sequence). V trimming: 3 bases; J trimming: 4 bases; junction bases outside the gene matches: 0. This CDR3 is 13 amino acids long. CDR3: CASSLDRGYEQYF. The CDR3 DNA follows: TGTGCCAGCAGTTTGGACAGGGGGTACGAGCAGTACTTC.

This CDR3 reads CASTGRWAEDVGNTIYF. CDR3 DNA: TGTGCCAGCACGGGTAGGTGGGCGGAGGATGTGGGAAACACCATATATTTT. The rearrangement joins TRBV6-4 to TRBJ1-3; the D is unclear. Germline CDR1 and CDR2: MRHNA and SNTAGT. V lost 7 bases and J lost 4, with 23 bases in between. The length of the CDR3 is 17 residues.

CDR3 DNA sequence: TGTGCCAGCAGTGAAAGGACAGCCGAAACCTACAATGAGCAGTTCTTC. Residues: CASSERTAETYNEQFF. J is TRBJ2-1 and V is TRBV6-1; D may be TRBD1 (6 bases). This CDR3 spans 16 amino acids. Germline V lookup: CDR1 MNHNS, CDR2 SASEGT. V lost 2 bases, J lost 2 bases, and 13 bases lay in between.

The CDR3: CASSVGLEDQPQHF. CDR3 sequence (DNA): TGTGCCAGCAGCGTAGGTTTGGAGGATCAGCCCCAGCATTTT. The rearrangement uses TRBV9 and TRBJ1-5, with D unclear. The germline V and J ends were trimmed by 0 bases and 5 bases, with 9 bases remaining between them. The CDR3 has 14 residues. Germline lookup yields CDR1 SGDLS and CDR2 YYNGEE.

V is TRBV7-9 and J is TRBJ1-3, with D perhaps TRBD1 (5 bases). The CDR3 is made up of 18 amino acids. V lost 2 bases, J lost 0 bases, and 17 bases lay in between. Germline loops: CDR1 SEHNR, CDR2 FQNEAQ (reference sequence). The CDR3 loop is CASSLSGRHKSSGNTIYF. CDR3 DNA sequence: TGTGCCAGCAGCTTATCGGGGCGGCACAAGAGCTCTGGAAACACCATATATTTT.

V usage is TRBV7-3 and J usage is TRBJ2-3; 8 bases map to TRBD2. There are 16 residues in the CDR3. From germline, CDR1 is SGHTA and CDR2 FQGTGA. The J segment lost 1 base and the V segment lost 0 bases, leaving 3 bases of the junction unmatched. CDR3: CASSLTSGGGTDTQYF. The CDR3 bases are TGTGCCAGCAGCTTAACCAGCGGGGGTGGCACAGATACGCAGTATTTT.

This chain joins TRBV4-3 and TRBJ1-1; D is uncertain. CDR3 length equals 16 residues. V was pared by 1 base and J by 5 bases, with 17 bases between. Germline V gives CDR1 LGHNA, CDR2 YSLEER. The chain's CDR3 is CASSQGRHAPWTEAFF. DNA of the CDR3: TGCGCCAGCAGCCAAGGCCGGCACGCACCGTGGACTGAAGCTTTCTTT.

The chain joins TRBV2 to TRBJ2-5, with 10 bases that match TRBD2. Looked up from germline, CDR1 is SNHLY and CDR2 is FYNNEI. After removal of 6 bases from V and 1 base from J, the junction contained 5 bases not matched to a gene. The CDR3 consists of 15 residues. CDR3 nucleotide sequence: TGTGCCAGCAGGAGACTAGCGGGCTCCCAAGAGACCCAGTACTTC. It encodes CASRRLAGSQETQYF.

The chain carries TRBV10-3 and TRBJ2-3; tentatively, D is TRBD1 (6 bases). The CDR3 sequence is 15 residues long. The germline V gene encodes CDR1 ENHRY and CDR2 SYGVKD. V dropped 4 bases and J dropped 2 bases, with 13 bases sitting between them. The CDR3 DNA reads as TGTGCCATCAGTGGTCAGGGACACACCACAGATACGCAGTATTTT. It encodes CAISGQGHTTDTQYF.